A selection of T cell receptor beta chains follows, all from one sample in a study of blood T cell repertoires in COVID-19. The repertoire was sequenced with immunoSEQ multiplex PCR; TCRdb's copy has only in-frame clones and lacks some. Of around 170,000 clones listed, roughly nine tenths are singletons. Specimen: peripheral blood. The receptors derive from a woman in her twenties or thirties with active or convalescent COVID-19. The CDR3 runs from the conserved cysteine through the conserved F or W. The order of the fields is D gene, J gene, clone size, V gene, CDR3 protein, CDR3 DNA. A D gene is named only where the DNA matches it firmly. Not every row has a clone size; where given, it reads once, few, many or a size class.

. | TRBJ2-5 | . | TRBV6-5 | CASVRTETQETQYF | TGTGCCAGCGTAAGGACAGAAACGCAAGAGACCCAGTACTTC
. | TRBJ2-3 | . | TRBV2 | CASITYGGSDTQYF | TGTGCCAGCATCACGTATGGCGGGTCGGATACGCAGTATTTT
TRBD2 | TRBJ2-5 | . | TRBV10-1 | CASSLGVGGYSGGRQETQYF | TGCGCCAGCAGTTTGGGAGTAGGTGGCTATAGCGGCGGGAGGCAGGAGACCCAGTACTTC
TRBD1 | TRBJ2-2 | . | TRBV24-1 | CATRTTGGVPGELFF | TGTGCCACCAGGACCACAGGGGGCGTCCCCGGGGAGCTGTTTTTT
. | TRBJ2-3 | . | TRBV29-1 | CSVGSSGDTQYF | TGCAGCGTTGGGTCCTCGGGGGATACGCAGTATTTT
TRBD2 | TRBJ2-1 | . | TRBV5-1 | CASSFNPSGSSYNEQFF | TGCGCCAGCAGCTTCAACCCTAGCGGCAGCTCCTACAATGAGCAGTTCTTC
TRBD2 | TRBJ2-7 | . | TRBV2 | CASLLLAGAGEQYF | TGTGCCAGCCTGTTACTAGCGGGGGCCGGCGAGCAGTACTTC
. | TRBJ1-1 | . | TRBV29-1 | CSVVPDSLEAFF | TGCAGCGTTGTACCGGACAGCCTTGAAGCTTTCTTT
. | TRBJ1-3 | once | TRBV11-2 | CASSPEYSGNTIYF | TGTGCCAGCAGCCCGGAGTACTCTGGAAACACCATATATTTT
. | TRBJ2-3 | . | TRBV18 | CASSGITDTQYF | TGTGCCAGCTCAGGCATTACAGATACGCAGTATTTT
. | TRBJ1-4 | . | TRBV11-2 | CASSPRGVGSAEKLFF | TGTGCCAGCAGCCCCCGGGGTGTGGGTTCGGCGGAAAAACTGTTTTTT
. | TRBJ1-1 | . | TRBV5-1 | CASSLGGLNTEAFF | TGCGCCAGCAGCTTGGGAGGTCTGAACACTGAAGCTTTCTTT
. | TRBJ2-5 | . | TRBV5-5 | CASSLEGEETQYF | TGTGCCAGCAGCTTGGAAGGGGAAGAGACCCAGTACTTC
. | TRBJ2-7 | . | TRBV9 | CASSVAGRDYEQYF | TGTGCCAGCAGCGTAGCAGGCAGAGACTACGAGCAGTACTTC
. | TRBJ1-3 | . | TRBV19 | CASSWGGNGNTIYF | TGTGCCAGTAGTTGGGGAGGGAACGGAAACACCATATATTTT
TRBD1 | TRBJ1-2 | . | TRBV10-3 | CAISPGQVAGYTF | TGTGCCATCAGTCCAGGACAGGTAGCTGGCTACACCTTC
. | TRBJ2-5 | . | TRBV3-1/TRBV3-2 | CASAPRSYQETQYF | TGTGCCAGCGCCCCCCGGTCGTACCAAGAGACCCAGTACTTC
. | TRBJ1-2 | once | TRBV24-1 | CATSDRAGRSPANYGYTF | TGTGCCACCAGTGATCGAGCAGGAAGGTCACCAGCTAACTATGGCTACACCTTC
TRBD1 | TRBJ1-6 | . | TRBV18 | CASSPSTGDSPLHF | TGTGCCAGCTCACCCTCAACAGGGGATTCACCCCTCCACTTT
. | TRBJ1-5 | . | TRBV19 | CASSITTVGNQPQHF | TGTGCCAGTAGTATAACCACGGTTGGCAATCAGCCCCAGCATTTT
. | TRBJ1-3 | once | TRBV19 | CASSIDNRSRNTIYF | TGTGCCAGTAGTATCGATAACAGGTCCCGAAACACCATATATTTT
TRBD1 | TRBJ2-7 | . | TRBV19 | CASSIAAGQGYEQYF | TGTGCCAGTAGTATAGCCGCGGGACAGGGGTACGAGCAGTACTTC
TRBD1 | TRBJ2-7 | . | TRBV11-2 | CASSGQTGIYEQYF | TGTGCCAGCAGCGGTCAGACAGGGATCTACGAGCAGTACTTC
TRBD2 | TRBJ2-3 | . | TRBV27 | CASRSSGSTDTQYF | TGTGCCAGCAGGTCTAGCGGGAGCACAGATACGCAGTATTTT
. | TRBJ1-5 | . | TRBV28 | CASSPPGHGFNQPQHF | TGTGCCAGCAGTCCACCGGGACACGGCTTCAATCAGCCCCAGCATTTT
TRBD1 | TRBJ1-2 | . | TRBV3-1/TRBV3-2 | CASSHYGQGAGVSYGYTF | TGTGCCAGCAGCCATTACGGGCAGGGGGCGGGAGTGAGCTATGGCTACACCTTC
. | TRBJ1-4 | . | TRBV3-1/TRBV3-2 | CASSLHPGRGTANEKLFF | TGTGCCAGCAGCCTCCACCCAGGGAGGGGGACGGCTAATGAAAAACTGTTTTTT
. | TRBJ2-5 | . | TRBV28 | CASSFRQVQETQYF | TGTGCCAGCAGTTTTCGACAGGTCCAAGAGACCCAGTACTTC
TRBD1 | TRBJ2-7 | . | TRBV7-2 | CASSLGQGEEQYF | TGTGCCAGCAGCTTGGGACAGGGAGAGGAGCAGTACTTC
TRBD2 | TRBJ2-1 | . | TRBV5-1 | CASSLELAGGSEQFF | TGCGCCAGCAGCTTGGAACTAGCGGGGGGAAGTGAGCAGTTCTTC
. | TRBJ1-3 | . | TRBV6-5 | CASSYTGQGNTIYF | TGTGCCAGCAGTTACACTGGGCAGGGAAACACCATATATTTT
TRBD1 | TRBJ1-1 | . | TRBV19 | CASSIGGDRGRHTEAFF | TGTGCCAGTAGTATAGGGGGGGACAGGGGGCGACACACTGAAGCTTTCTTT
TRBD1 | TRBJ1-2 | . | TRBV5-1 | CASSIGQALNYGYTF | TGCGCCAGCAGCATTGGACAGGCCTTAAACTATGGCTACACCTTC
TRBD1 | TRBJ1-4 | once | TRBV9 | CASSVGQSNEKLFF | TGTGCCAGCAGCGTGGGACAGTCTAATGAAAAACTGTTTTTT
TRBD1 | TRBJ1-4 | . | TRBV9 | CASSGDPSDRDYNEKLFF | TGTGCCAGCAGCGGAGACCCATCGGACAGGGATTATAATGAAAAACTGTTTTTT
. | TRBJ2-2 | . | TRBV19 | CASSIKRNTGELFF | TGTGCCAGTAGTATAAAGCGGAACACCGGGGAGCTGTTTTTT
TRBD1 | TRBJ1-2 | . | TRBV28 | CASSPGTGATGYTF | TGTGCCAGCAGTCCAGGGACAGGGGCTACTGGCTACACCTTC
TRBD1 | TRBJ2-3 | . | TRBV27 | CASKADRGTDTQYF | TGTGCCAGCAAAGCGGACAGGGGTACAGATACGCAGTATTTT
. | TRBJ2-5 | once | TRBV14 | CASSQDAGRYQETQYF | TGTGCCAGCAGCCAAGATGCGGGCCGGTACCAAGAGACCCAGTACTTC
TRBD1 | TRBJ2-2 | . | TRBV20-1 | CSASMGTGGPGELFF | TGCAGTGCTAGTATGGGGACAGGGGGCCCCGGGGAGCTGTTTTTT
. | TRBJ1-4 | . | TRBV28 | CASGGRALGEKLFF | TGTGCCAGCGGGGGGAGAGCGTTGGGTGAAAAACTGTTTTTT
. | TRBJ2-7 | . | TRBV6-1 | CASSEYRGMISPSYEQYF | TGTGCCAGCAGTGAATATCGGGGAATGATTTCCCCCTCCTACGAGCAGTACTTC